Sequencing of this T cell receptor beta chain was carried out in a study of PD-1 blockade in classical Hodgkin lymphoma. As to time point: cycle 4 day 1 (C4D1), after more than five weeks of nivolumab. Every single patient, without exception, relapsed after autologous stem cell transplantation, and brentuximab vedotin exposure varied. Assay: immunoSEQ multiplex PCR; the TCRdb copy retains only in-frame clones and omits some. The sample lists roughly 8,500 clones; roughly 87% were seen once. The CDR3 runs to 13 residues. The germline gives CDR1 SGHNT, CDR2 YYREEE (reference sequence). V lost 7 bases and J 0 bases, leaving 10 bases between the germline ends.

The rearrangement joins TRBV5-4 to TRBJ1-1; D is perhaps TRBD1 (5 bases). This receptor was obtained from a human donor with classical Hodgkin lymphoma. Specimen: peripheral blood mononuclear cells (PBMCs), collected before the fourth cycle of nivolumab. The CDR3, as DNA: TGTGCCAGCCAGGGCGGATTGAACACTGAAGCTTTCTTT. Protein: CASQGGLNTEAFF.